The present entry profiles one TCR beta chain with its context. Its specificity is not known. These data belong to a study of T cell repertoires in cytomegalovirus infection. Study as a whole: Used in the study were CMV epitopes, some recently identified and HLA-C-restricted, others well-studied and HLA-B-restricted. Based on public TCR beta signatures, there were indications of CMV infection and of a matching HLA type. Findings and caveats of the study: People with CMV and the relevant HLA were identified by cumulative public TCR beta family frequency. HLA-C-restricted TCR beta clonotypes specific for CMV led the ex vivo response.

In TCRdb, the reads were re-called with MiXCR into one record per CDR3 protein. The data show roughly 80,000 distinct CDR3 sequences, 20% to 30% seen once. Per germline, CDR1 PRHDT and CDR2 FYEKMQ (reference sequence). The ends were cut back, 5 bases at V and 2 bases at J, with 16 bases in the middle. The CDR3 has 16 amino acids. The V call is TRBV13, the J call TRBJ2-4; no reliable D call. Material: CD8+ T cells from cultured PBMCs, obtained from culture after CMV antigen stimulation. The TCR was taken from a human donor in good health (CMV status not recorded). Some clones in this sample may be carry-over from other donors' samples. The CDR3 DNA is TGTGCCAGCAGCCCGGTCGTCAGTAAGCCCAAAAACATTCAGTACTTC. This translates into CASSPVVSKPKNIQYF.